The 5 T cell receptor beta chains presented below share a single source sample, sequenced in a study of OX40 agonist ivuxolimab in advanced cancers. Using immunoSEQ multiplex PCR, the repertoire was profiled, and TCRdb retains in-frame clones only, with some absent. Seen here are tens of thousands of clones, roughly nine tenths observed once, and the top ten hold roughly 30%. The sample consisted of CD4+ or CD8+ T cells sorted from blood, taken in a trial of the OX40 agonist ivuxolimab. All receptors come from an adult with an advanced solid tumor such as melanoma, head and neck, liver or kidney cancer.

J is TRBJ2-1 and V is TRBV6-6; 7 nucleotides align to TRBD2. There are 12 residues in the CDR3. CDR1 is MNHNY, CDR2 SVGAGI, per germline (reference sequence). Unmatched junction bases numbered 0, after V lost 2 bases and J lost 8 bases. The CDR3: CASSYRGDEQFF. CDR3 nucleotide sequence: TGTGCCAGCAGTTACCGGGGGGATGAGCAGTTCTTC.

This rearrangement joins TRBV29-1 to TRBJ1-2, with 7 bases lining up with TRBD1. Germline CDR1 reads SQVTM; CDR2 reads ANQGSEA. This CDR3 is 12 amino acids long. V lost 7 bases and J lost 4; bases outside the gene matches: 6. CDR3 DNA sequence: TGCAGCGAAGGGGACAGCAGCTATGGCTACACCTTC. It codes for CSEGDSSYGYTF.

This clone has a handful of counts. The CDR3 DNA is TGTGCCAGCAGTTCTAGACAGATTTTGAACACTGAAGCTTTCTTT. Amino acids: CASSSRQILNTEAFF. The chain is built from TRBV6-1 and TRBJ1-1; a weak D match, TRBD1 (5 bases). V lost 5 bases and J lost 0, with 13 bases in between. The CDR3 is 15 residues long. Germline values: CDR1 MNHNS, CDR2 SASEGT.

The rearrangement joins TRBV6-5 to TRBJ1-5; D unresolved. Germline loops: CDR1 MNHEY, CDR2 SVGAGI. The CDR3 is 14 amino acids. V dropped 2 bases and J dropped 0 bases, with 5 bases sitting between them. The CDR3: CASSYSNSNQPQHF. The CDR3 DNA follows: TGTGCCAGCAGTTACAGCAATAGCAATCAGCCCCAGCATTTT.

This chain joins TRBV5-1 and TRBJ1-2; 7 bases agree with TRBD1. The ends lost 3 bases at V and 4 bases at J; junction bases unmatched: 12. CDR3 length: 16 amino acids. Germline CDR1 and CDR2: SGHRS and YFSETQ. CDR3 DNA sequence: TGCGCCAGCAGCTGGAGGACAGGCCTCGACGTCTATGGCTACACCTTC. This translates into CASSWRTGLDVYGYTF. Looking up the rest from reference TRBV5-1 and TRBJ1-2 gives the full variable domain: KAGVTQTPRYLIKTRGQQVTLSCSPISGHRSVSWYQQTPGQGLQFLFEYFSETQRNKGNFPGRFSGRQFSNSRSEMNVSTLELGDSALYLCASSWRTGLDVYGYTFGSGTRLTVV.